The rows below give T cell receptor beta chains drawn from one sample of a study of blood T cell repertoires in COVID-19. Data came from immunoSEQ multiplex PCR; TCRdb stores just in-frame clones and leaves some out. The repertoire holds 150,000 to 200,000 clones, 90% seen once, with about 0.66% in the top ten. Material: peripheral blood. These receptors originate from a man in his fifties or sixties with acute or convalescent COVID-19. Each CDR3 is given with its conserved first and last residue. A D gene is named only where the DNA matches it firmly. Part of the rows lack a size; the others show once, few, many or a class for expanded clones.

length	J	D	V	size	DNA	CDR3
15	TRBJ1-1	TRBD1	TRBV11-2	few	TGTGCCAGCAGCTACCCGACAGGGATGAACACTGAAGCTTTCTTT	CASSYPTGMNTEAFF
16	TRBJ1-2	NA	TRBV21-1	NA	TGTGCCAGGCTTTTCCGCGAGGGGGGGATTTACTATGGCTACACCTTC	CARLFREGGIYYGYTF
13	TRBJ1-2	TRBD1	TRBV10-3	NA	TGTGCCATCAGTGAGGCGGAAGACAGGGACTACACCTTC	CAISEAEDRDYTF
12	TRBJ2-5	NA	TRBV28	NA	TGTGCCAGCTCCTCTAGCCATGGGACCCAGTACTTC	CASSSSHGTQYF
13	TRBJ1-1	TRBD1	TRBV28	NA	TGTGCCAGCAGCTGGGACAGCTACACTGAAGCTTTCTTT	CASSWDSYTEAFF
14	TRBJ2-5	TRBD2	TRBV19	NA	TGTGCCAGTAGCTATATGGGGGGGAAAGAGACCCAGTACTTC	CASSYMGGKETQYF
13	TRBJ2-1	NA	TRBV5-1	NA	TGCGCCAGCAGCGGGTCGGGGTACAATGAGCAGTTCTTC	CASSGSGYNEQFF
17	TRBJ2-1	TRBD2	TRBV9	NA	TGTGCCAGCAGCCTCCGACTAGCGGGGGGCAGGTACAATGAGCAGTTCTTC	CASSLRLAGGRYNEQFF
14	TRBJ2-1	TRBD2	TRBV10-3	NA	TGTGCCACCATGGGGCGGGAGGGCCTCAATGAGCAGTTCTTC	CATMGREGLNEQFF
12	TRBJ2-7	NA	TRBV13	once	TGTGCCAGCAGCTCGAACTTCCACGAGCAGTACTTC	CASSSNFHEQYF
15	TRBJ1-2	TRBD1	TRBV28	NA	TGTGCCAGCAGTCCCCCCCGGACAGGGACTTATGGCTACACCTTC	CASSPPRTGTYGYTF
15	TRBJ2-7	TRBD1	TRBV29-1	NA	TGCAGCGTTGCAGGTAGCGACAGGGGATCCTACGAGCAGTACTTC	CSVAGSDRGSYEQYF
15	TRBJ2-1	TRBD2	TRBV7-6	NA	TGTGCCAGCAGCTCCGGGACTAGCGGGAGGGGTGAGCAGTTCTTC	CASSSGTSGRGEQFF
16	TRBJ1-3	NA	TRBV5-1	once	TGCGCCAGCAGCTCGTCCACAGGGACCTCTGGAAACACCATATATTTT	CASSSSTGTSGNTIYF
13	TRBJ2-7	TRBD1	TRBV29-1	NA	TGCAGCGCTTTGACAGGGGTCACCTACGAGCAGTACTTC	CSALTGVTYEQYF
15	TRBJ2-5	TRBD2	TRBV5-4	NA	TGTGCCAGCAGGAAAATGGGACTAGCGGGGGAGACCCAGTACTTC	CASRKMGLAGETQYF
15	TRBJ1-3	NA	TRBV5-1	NA	TGCGCCAGCAGCTTGTCGGGGAGCTCTGGAAACACCATATATTTT	CASSLSGSSGNTIYF
15	TRBJ2-3	NA	TRBV7-3	NA	TGTGCCAGCAGCTTAACAGCGGAGGACACAGATACGCAGTATTTT	CASSLTAEDTDTQYF
17	TRBJ2-2	TRBD1	TRBV19	NA	TGTGCCAGTACCTCACTCCGGACAGGGGTTCGGACCGGGGAGCTGTTTTTT	CASTSLRTGVRTGELFF
14	TRBJ1-2	TRBD1	TRBV7-9	NA	TGTGCCAGCAGCTTCGCAGGGGGCAGCTATGGCTACACCTTC	CASSFAGGSYGYTF
14	TRBJ2-7	NA	TRBV18	NA	TGTGCCAGCTCCCCCCAACGCGGGGCGTACGAGCAGTACTTC	CASSPQRGAYEQYF
16	TRBJ2-3	TRBD2	TRBV10-2	NA	TGCGCCAGCAGTGTCGATCCTAGCGGGGTCACAGATACGCAGTATTTT	CASSVDPSGVTDTQYF
13	TRBJ1-5	NA	TRBV15	NA	TGTGCCACCAGCAGAGATTTTGGCCAGCCCCAGCATTTT	CATSRDFGQPQHF
15	TRBJ1-1	NA	TRBV5-1	NA	TGCGCCAGCAGCCCGCTGAGGTCGGGGGACACTGAAGCTTTCTTT	CASSPLRSGDTEAFF
14	TRBJ1-5	NA	TRBV28	NA	TGTGCCAGCAGTCTAGCGGGGGTGGATCAGCCCCAGCATTTT	CASSLAGVDQPQHF
15	TRBJ2-5	NA	TRBV18	NA	TGTGCCAGCTCACCTCGGGTGTCGGTCCAAGAGACCCAGTACTTC	CASSPRVSVQETQYF
12	TRBJ1-2	TRBD1	TRBV6-5	NA	TGTGCCAGCAGGACAGGGTTTTTTGGCTACACCTTC	CASRTGFFGYTF